Given below is one TCR beta chain in context. Its antigen is currently not known. No base quality information exists; no much larger clone differs at one position. V loses 5 bases at its end and J loses 3 bases; junction bases beyond the gene matches: 5. The germline V gene encodes CDR1 SGHTA and CDR2 FQGNSA. The CDR3 has 14 amino acids, counting the end cysteine and phenylalanine. The DNA shown is the 42-base CDR3, in frame from base 1. The donors were healthy, HIV-negative adults who had no recently reported acute infections or vaccinations. Every donor was a Caucasian adult living in Nashville, Tennessee, USA. In the unsorted samples, 87 million or so PBMCs were counted, and genomic DNA was extracted using the QIAamp DNA Blood Mini kit. Blood was collected by leukapheresis, and PBMCs were isolated by Ficoll-Histopaque density gradient centrifugation and then cryopreserved in liquid nitrogen vapor phase.

Using the deep immunoSEQ assay, multiplex PCR amplified TCR CDR3 regions from genomic DNA. For each cell subset, the extracted genomic DNA was distributed evenly across all wells of several immunoSEQ 96-well plates, and each plate served as one replicate. For unsorted PBMC, each replicate PCR was loaded with roughly 270 ng genomic DNA, equivalent to about 30,000 T cell genomes. Ten immunoSEQ deep assay plates were used to sequence the unsorted PBMC genomic DNA. Purified libraries were measured with a Qubit 3.0 fluorometer, size-checked on a Bioanalyzer 2100, and measured again with the KAPA Library Quantification kit. Every immunoSEQ 96-well plate was sequenced on a dedicated single-read 150-cycle Illumina NextSeq 550 flow cell. As for the original processing: Because only junctional sequences without quality scores were contained in the immunoSEQ output, filtering matching that applied to full-length reads could not be performed. To assign V/J genes and CDR3, sequences were annotated against IMGT germline references using PyIR, a Python wrapper for IgBLAST v1.9. Reads were filtered out if the reads had weak V/J assignments (E-value above 1e-6), no CDR3, stop codons, out-of-frame junctions, or ambiguous translated residues. A V3J clonotype was defined by an identical inferred V gene, J gene, and CDR3 amino acid sequence. Percentage overlap between repertoires was computed as shared unique clonotypes divided by the size of the smaller repertoire. RTK rarefaction, the Chao1 estimator, and Recon v2.1 estimates of unobserved clonotypes were used to assess repertoire richness. The clones in this table, taken by TCRdb from immuneACCESS, are in-frame only. Not every clone is retained; where verified, under half of the shortfall comes from an unresolved V gene, and the cause of the rest is unknown. V and J calls plus clone size are reproduced from that table; the DNA served to infer D and trimming. For this sample the table gives 490,000 or so clones, of which less than 80% were detected only once. Clones ranked in the top ten supply 10% to 15% of the sample.

The sample originates from a study of shared clonotypes between healthy human individuals (dated by TCRdb to the early 2020s). As for the study more broadly: The cohort comprised two women and a few men aged 18 to 49 years. Blood TCR repertoires of several healthy adults were deeply sequenced to estimate repertoire size and the extent of clonotype sharing between individuals. Different laboratories and diverse techniques were used to prepare libraries and sequence TCR repertoires, to increase sequencing depth and limit assay-specific biases. Per donor, leukapheresis produced somewhere between about 0.94 and 9 billion PBMCs. On the study overall, not on this receptor specifically: Only blood was sampled, and tissue TCR repertoires likely differ from those in blood. The small number of donors limited the genetic and exposure-history diversity represented. Based on pairwise subsampling, the degree of clonotype sharing among donors was expected to be affected by sequencing depth.

This clonotype was obtained from a woman aged 40 to 50 in good health. Some clones in this sample may be carry-over from other donors' samples. The sequence joins TRBV7-2 to TRBJ1-1; 8 junctional bases match TRBD1. The source material was PBMCs. The CDR3 region reads CASSLPDRDTEAFF. The nucleotides are TGTGCCAGCAGCCTACCGGACAGGGACACTGAAGCTTTCTTT.